The 9 T cell receptor beta chains below come from one sample, sequenced in a study of molecular identifiers for immune sequencing clone quantification. Each CDR3 protein gets one entry after TCRdb re-called the PCR reads with MiXCR. The sample records some 680,000 distinct CDR3 sequences, about 25% being singletons. Sequences were obtained from naive CD8+ T cells from blood, with Jurkat cell RNA spiked in. The sample's subset: FACS-sorted CD8+CD4-CCR7+CD45RA+ naive T cells. The receptors stem from a human donor in good health. Some libraries in this study had Jurkat cell RNA spiked in.

In this sample, this clonotype turned up many times. The chain carries TRBV2 and TRBJ2-3, with 9 bases fitting TRBD1. This CDR3 region has 14 residues. The J segment lost 7 bases and the V segment lost 1 base, leaving 3 bases of the junction unmatched. Germline V CDR1 and CDR2: SNHLY, FYNNEI. CDR3 protein: CASSEGQGGNTQYF. DNA of the CDR3: TGTGCCAGCAGTGAAGGACAGGGGGGAAATACGCAGTATTTT. The full variable domain, in which reference TRBV2 and TRBJ2-3 provide the parts outside the CDR3, is EPEVTQTPSHQVTQMGQEVILRCVPISNHLYFYWYRQILGQKVEFLVSFYNNEISEKSEIFDDQFSVERPDGSNFTLKIRSTKLEDSAMYFCASSEGQGGNTQYFGPGTRLTVL.

This clonotype was seen a handful of times. This chain joins TRBV11-2 and TRBJ2-3, with 9 bases identical to TRBD1. Germline V gene lookup returns CDR1 SGHAT and CDR2 FQNNGV. The CDR3 has 18 amino acids. J lost 2 bases, V lost 1 base, and 10 bases had no gene match. The CDR3 DNA is TGTGCCAGCAGCTTAGGGTATAGGACAGGGGAAGACACAGATACGCAGTATTTT. Translated, it gives CASSLGYRTGEDTDTQYF.

The genes are TRBV28 and TRBJ2-7, with 10 bases fitting TRBD2. Germline values: CDR1 MDHEN, CDR2 SYDVKM. Trimming took 2 bases from V and 4 from J; bases not matched to a gene: 8. The CDR3 contains 16 residues. The CDR3 is CASSLIGTSGEYEQYF. The CDR3 bases are TGTGCCAGCAGTTTAATAGGAACTAGCGGGGAATACGAGCAGTACTTC.

The chain carries TRBV12-3 or TRBV12-4 and TRBJ1-1; D is perhaps TRBD1 (6 bases). The CDR3 length is 12 residues. The V gene lost 5 bases and the J gene lost 11 bases, with 15 bases spanning the gap. The CDR3 sequence: CASSPTGYEAFF. The CDR3 DNA reads as TGTGCCAGCAGTCCAACAGGGTACGAGGCTTTCTTT.

This rearrangement joins TRBV12-3 or TRBV12-4 to TRBJ2-5; D is perhaps TRBD1 (5 bases). Trimming removed 3 bases from V and 4 bases from J, with 12 bases in between. CDR3 length equals 14 residues. The CDR3 reads CASSLRQGAETQYF. Here the CDR3 DNA reads TGTGCCAGCAGTTTGCGTCAAGGGGCAGAGACCCAGTACTTC.

This clonotype was seen just once. The final CDR3 position lacks the conserved phenylalanine or tryptophan, pointing to a likely read error. The chain uses TRBV29-1 and TRBJ2-7; D may match TRBD1 or TRBD2 (5 bases each). The CDR3 totals 15 residues. The germline CDR1 and CDR2 sequences are SQVTM and ANQGSEA. CDR3 residues: CSVEVLGEHSYEQYL. CDR3 bases: TGTAGCGTTGAAGTGCTGGGGGAACACTCCTACGAGCAGTACCTC.

The table lists this clonotype with many counts. This sequence joins TRBV11-2 and TRBJ1-1; D remains unclear. V gave up 5 bases and J gave up 7 bases, with 11 bases separating them. This CDR3 spans 12 amino acids. Looked up from germline, CDR1 is SGHAT and CDR2 is FQNNGV. The CDR3 nucleotides read TGTGCCAGCAGCGAAACCGGCATTGAAGCTTTCTTT. This encodes CASSETGIEAFF.

This chain links TRBV20-1 with TRBJ2-1, with D possibly TRBD2 on 5 matching bases. Trimming left V 2 bases short and J 8 bases short, with 16 bases between. CDR3 length equals 14 residues. CDR1 DFQATT and CDR2 SNEGSKA come from the germline V gene (reference sequence). CDR3 bases: TGCAGTGCTAGATGGGAGAGACATCTCTATGAGCAGTTCTTC. Translating gives CSARWERHLYEQFF.

This clonotype was seen many times. The chain joins TRBV29-1 to TRBJ2-1; the match to TRBD1 covers 9 bases. The germline V gene has CDR1 SQVTM and CDR2 ANQGSEA. The CDR3 has 16 residues. Trimming at V came to 3 bases and at J to 15 bases, leaving 21 bases not matched to a gene. The CDR3 protein is CSVEPFTGGPTGVWFF. The CDR3 bases are TGCAGCGTTGAGCCATTCACAGGGGGCCCGACCGGCGTTTGGTTCTTC.